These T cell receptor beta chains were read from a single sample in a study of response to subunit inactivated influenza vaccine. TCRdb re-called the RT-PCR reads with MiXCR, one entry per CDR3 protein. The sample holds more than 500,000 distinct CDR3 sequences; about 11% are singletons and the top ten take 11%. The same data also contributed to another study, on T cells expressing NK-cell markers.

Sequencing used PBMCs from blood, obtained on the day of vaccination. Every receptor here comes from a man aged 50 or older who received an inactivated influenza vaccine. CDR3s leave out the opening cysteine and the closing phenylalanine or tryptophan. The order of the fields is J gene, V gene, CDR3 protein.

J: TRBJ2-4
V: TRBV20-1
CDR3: SARGQGEPKHIQY

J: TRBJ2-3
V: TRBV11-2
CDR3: ASSPGVGTDTQY

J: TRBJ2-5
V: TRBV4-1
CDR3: ASSYIQSGLAETQY

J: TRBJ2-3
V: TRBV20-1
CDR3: SARAPLAGGGTDTQY

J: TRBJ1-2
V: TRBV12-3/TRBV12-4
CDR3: ASSDDGYYGYT

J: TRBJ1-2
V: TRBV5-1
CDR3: ASSLDLSDGYT

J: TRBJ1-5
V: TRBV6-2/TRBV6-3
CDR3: ASTTRRGQGRDQPQH

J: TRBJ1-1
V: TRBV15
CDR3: ATTKDRLLGTEAF

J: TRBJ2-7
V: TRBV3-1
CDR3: ASSQELTRSYEQY

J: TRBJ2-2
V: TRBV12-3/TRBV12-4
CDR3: ASSLGFSSGGELF

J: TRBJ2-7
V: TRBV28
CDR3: ASSLAPRQPGYEQY

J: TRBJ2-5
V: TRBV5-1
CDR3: ASSLSRGLETQY

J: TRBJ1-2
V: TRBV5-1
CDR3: ASSLVWTANYGYT

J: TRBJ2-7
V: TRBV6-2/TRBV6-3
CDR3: ASNSPLVSEQY

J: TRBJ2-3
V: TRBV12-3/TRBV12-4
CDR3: ASTSRDGETDTQY

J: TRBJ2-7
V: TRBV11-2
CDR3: ASSPVAGRHEQY

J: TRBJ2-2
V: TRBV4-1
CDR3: ASSLLGQGDYTGELF

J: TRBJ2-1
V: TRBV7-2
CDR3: ASSPHGGVYNEQF

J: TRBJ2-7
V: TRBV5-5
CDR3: ASRIQGGGIYEQY

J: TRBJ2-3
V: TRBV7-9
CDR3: ASSGDRADTQY

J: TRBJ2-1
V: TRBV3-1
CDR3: ASSSMAGGLSYNEQF

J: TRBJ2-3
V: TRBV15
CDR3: ATSRYSGGSTDTQY

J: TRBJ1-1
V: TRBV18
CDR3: ASSRGLTEAF

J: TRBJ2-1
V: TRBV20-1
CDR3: SALGVGSGLDNEQF

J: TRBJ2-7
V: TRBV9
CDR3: ASSHVQGSFGEQY

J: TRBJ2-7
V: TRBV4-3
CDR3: ASSQVWTGTGVAYEQY